Included here is one T cell receptor (beta chain) sequence, with context. Germline V lookup: CDR1 GTSNPN, CDR2 SVGIG (reference sequence). CDR3 length equals 12 residues. The V segment lost 2 bases and the J segment 7 bases; nucleotides outside the gene matches: 4. This specimen belongs to a study of CD8+ T cells in alopecia areata. About the study: Administration of oral tofacitinib to treated patients was at 5 to 10 mg twice daily. The tofacitinib course ran for 6 to 18 months and was followed by 6 months off drug.

Following extraction, RNA underwent reverse transcription to cDNA, which served as the sequencing template. The data were produced by immunoSEQ multiplex PCR, yet TCRdb's version contains in-frame clones alone and is incomplete. Seen here are about 98,000 clones, 35% to 50% observed once, and the top ten hold 0.79%. Patients with alopecia areata provided lesional scalp punch biopsies as well as peripheral blood. Researchers picked out CD4+ and CD8+ T cells from PBMCs by sorting. This clonotype was sampled from a human donor with alopecia areata. The chain joins TRBV30 to TRBJ1-2; 7 nucleotides agree with TRBD1. The sequencing sample was made of CD4+ T cells sorted from blood. The CDR3 sequence: CAWSHTGVGYTF. In DNA form, the CDR3 reads TGTGCCTGGAGTCACACAGGGGTTGGCTACACCTTC.